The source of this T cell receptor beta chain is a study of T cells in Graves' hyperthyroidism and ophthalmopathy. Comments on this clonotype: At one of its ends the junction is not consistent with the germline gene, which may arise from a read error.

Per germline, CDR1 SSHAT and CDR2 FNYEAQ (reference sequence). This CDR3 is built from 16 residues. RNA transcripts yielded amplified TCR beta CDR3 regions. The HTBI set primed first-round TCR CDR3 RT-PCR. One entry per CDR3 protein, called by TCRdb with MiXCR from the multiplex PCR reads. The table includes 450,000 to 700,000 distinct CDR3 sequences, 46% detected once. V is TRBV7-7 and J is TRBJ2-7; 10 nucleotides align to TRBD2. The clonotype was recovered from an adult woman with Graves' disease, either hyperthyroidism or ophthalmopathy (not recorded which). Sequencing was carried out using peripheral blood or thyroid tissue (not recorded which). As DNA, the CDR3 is TGTGCTAGCAGCCACAACCTAGCGGGAGTCAGGGCCGAGCAGTACTTC. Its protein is CASSHNLAGVRAEQYF.